This entry describes one T cell receptor beta chain. Its cognate antigen is unknown. The sort gate was single viable CD3+CD4+CD8-CD45RO+ cells for memory CD4+ T cells. The sample is drawn from a study of memory CD4+ T cells and cytomegalovirus serostatus. About the study: Donors were healthy Belgian adults, fewer than ten CMV seropositive and approximately 25 seronegative. Study-wide results and caveats: CD4+ memory repertoires contained about 40% of the roughly 160 reported CMV TCRbeta sequences.

Germline CDR1 is SGHTA and CDR2 is FQGNSA. V was shortened by 5 bases and J by 0 bases, with 9 bases between the two germline ends. This CDR3 is 14 amino acids long. The table came from immunoSEQ multiplex PCR; TCRdb's copy has only in-frame clones and leaves some out. The top ten clones hold roughly 6.7% of a sample with approximately 40,000 clones, around 80% of them seen once. Sequencing was carried out using memory CD4+ T cells from blood. This TCR was sampled from an adult in good health and CMV-seronegative. The rearrangement links TRBV7-2 to TRBJ2-3; unclear D gene. CDR3 region: CASSPLLSTDTQYF. CDR3 nucleotides: TGTGCCAGCAGCCCCCTATTAAGCACAGATACGCAGTATTTT.